The clone carrying this T cell receptor beta chain occurred many times. Its antigen is currently unknown. This sample stems from a study of Graves' ophthalmopathy and Graves' hyperthyroidism. General study findings and limits: Ophthalmopathy was separated from stable hyperthyroidism by a 13-signature model with around 89% sensitivity and 81.08% specificity. Blood repertoires reportedly contained most expanded thyroid clonotypes above 0.001 frequency.

CDR3 regions of TCR beta were amplified from RNA transcripts. HTBI primers served in a first-round RT-PCR, which a second-round multiplex PCR followed. TCRdb re-derived calls from the multiplex PCR reads in MiXCR, one entry per CDR3 protein. This table has 400,000 or so distinct CDR3 sequences, 15% appearing once. Reliance was placed on clinical symptoms, serum thyroxine, TRAb, thyroid ultrasound and orbital computed tomography for diagnosis. This CDR3 is built from 14 residues. CDR1 and CDR2 from the germline V gene are MGHRA and YSYEKL. Between the trimmed V and J ends, which lost 2 bases and 8 bases, there was a span of 10 bases.

Sequenced material: peripheral blood. This clonotype originated in a woman aged 18-29 years with stable Graves' hyperthyroidism. The V and J genes are TRBV4-1 and TRBJ1-6; no clear D. The DNA of the CDR3 is TGCGCCAGCAGCCAACCGCCAGGAGATTCACCCCTCCACTTT. Translation: CASSQPPGDSPLHF.